These 24 T cell receptor beta chains were all obtained from the same sample, sequenced in a study of T-cell memory formation after mild COVID-19. TCRdb re-called the 5' RACE reads with MiXCR, one entry per CDR3 protein. The data hold roughly 100,000 distinct CDR3 sequences, with roughly an eighth observed a single time. The sequenced sample consisted of PBMCs or a T cell subset sorted from them (not recorded which). Receptors originate from an adult woman who had mild COVID-19 (a few samples of this study predate the infection). Cell type and time point are not known.

This rearrangement joins TRBV4-1 to TRBJ2-1; TRBD2 is a possible D gene (6 bases). Germline V CDR1 and CDR2: MGHRA, YSYEKL. V lost 8 bases and J 7 bases, leaving 9 bases between the germline ends. CDR3 length equals 11 residues. CDR3: CASLSGNEQFF. The CDR3 DNA reads TGCGCCAGCCTCAGCGGGAATGAGCAGTTCTTC.

The genes are TRBV12-3 or TRBV12-4 and TRBJ2-1; 7 positions match TRBD2. The CDR3 has 14 amino acids. The junction had 4 bases not matched to a gene; V was cut back by 4 bases and J by 4 bases. The CDR3 DNA reads as TGTGCCAGCAGTTCCGGGCGGGGGTACAATGAGCAGTTCTTC. Protein sequence: CASSSGRGYNEQFF.

This clonotype was detected many times. The chain recombines TRBV12-3 or TRBV12-4 with TRBJ2-5; unclear D gene. The CDR3 sequence is 14 residues long. The V end lost 7 bases, the J end lost 5 bases, and 17 bases lay between the germline ends. Here the CDR3 DNA reads TGTGCCAGCACTGAGACTCATCCCGGGGAGACCCAGTACTTC. Translation gives CASTETHPGETQYF.

V and J are TRBV12-3 or TRBV12-4 and TRBJ1-1; D gene ambiguous. V lost 6 bases, J lost 3 bases, and 11 bases lay in between. The CDR3 loop spans 13 amino acids. The chain's CDR3 is CASRKVAHTEAFF. CDR3 bases: TGTGCCAGCAGAAAAGTGGCGCACACTGAAGCTTTCTTT.

The chain has TRBV5-1 and TRBJ2-7, with TRBD2 matching 14 bases. The J segment lost 6 bases and the V segment lost 6 bases, leaving 35 bases of the junction unmatched. CDR1 SGHRS and CDR2 YFSETQ come from the germline V gene. The CDR3 loop spans 24 amino acids. For the CDR3, the DNA is TGCGCCAGCACCACCGGGACAGGGGCGGGCATCCCGATGGGGACTAGCGGGAGCTACGCCGAGCAGTACTTC. It encodes CASTTGTGAGIPMGTSGSYAEQYF.

This clonotype was found a few times. CDR3 sequence reads: CASSLDRGLNSPLHF. The DNA of the CDR3 is TGCGCCAGCAGCTTAGACAGGGGGCTGAATTCACCCCTCCACTTT. The V and J genes are TRBV5-1 and TRBJ1-6; 10 bases match TRBD1. V lost 2 bases and J lost 7; bases outside the gene matches: 3. The CDR3 contains 15 residues. Looked up from germline, CDR1 is SGHRS and CDR2 is YFSETQ.

The table lists this clonotype with a few counts. The genes are TRBV12-3 or TRBV12-4 and TRBJ1-3; D is undetermined. Trimming cost V 8 bases and J 3 bases, with 11 bases left between them. CDR3 length: 13 amino acids. The CDR3 DNA is TGTGCCAGCGACGGACCGATTGGAAACACCATATATTTT. This translates into CASDGPIGNTIYF.

The DNA for the CDR3 is TGTGCCAGCAGTCAACACAGTTACGATACGCAGTATTTT. The encoded protein is CASSQHSYDTQYF. The V and J genes are TRBV6-5 and TRBJ2-3, with D unclear. V shed 5 bases and J shed 6 bases, with 12 bases lying between them. The CDR3 runs to 13 residues. CDR1 MNHEY and CDR2 SVGAGI come from the germline V gene.

V usage is TRBV9 and J usage is TRBJ1-2; TRBD1 aligns across 9 bases. The CDR3 sequence is 16 residues long. J was trimmed by 5 bases and V by 4 bases; bases with no gene match: 12. Germline CDR1 and CDR2: SGDLS and YYNGEE. In DNA, the CDR3 is TGTGCCAGCAGCCACAGGGGGCGCGGTGATATATATGGCTACACCTTC. This gives the protein CASSHRGRGDIYGYTF.

The rearrangement joins TRBV14 to TRBJ2-5; D gene unclear. The CDR3 is 18 amino acids. Trimming took 4 bases from V and 1 from J, leaving 22 bases between them. Germline V lookup: CDR1 SGHDN, CDR2 FVKESK. The CDR3 DNA sequence: TGTGCCAGCAGCCCTCCCCCCGGTTATCGACGGAGCCAAGAGACCCAGTACTTC. Amino acids: CASSPPPGYRRSQETQYF.

The table lists this clonotype with a few counts. The CDR3 DNA reads TGTGCCAGCAGTTACGACGGGAGGTACAATGAGCAGTTCTTC. Translated: CASSYDGRYNEQFF. The chain combines TRBV6-5 with TRBJ2-1, with TRBD2 matching 7 bases. The CDR3 totals 14 residues. Trimming removed 2 bases from V and 4 bases from J; junction bases left unmatched: 2. Germline CDR1 reads MNHEY; CDR2 reads SVGAGI.

The table lists this clonotype with a few counts. The CDR3 spells CSVGQGVSSYEQYF. Written as DNA, the CDR3 is TGCAGCGTGGGACAGGGGGTGAGCTCCTACGAGCAGTACTTC. The rearrangement links TRBV29-1 to TRBJ2-7, with TRBD1 identical over 11 bases. The germline V gene encodes CDR1 SQVTM and CDR2 ANQGSEA. The CDR3 runs 14 residues. Trimming removed 6 bases from V and 0 bases from J; junction bases left unmatched: 4.

This clonotype was picked up a small number of times. This chain uses TRBV28 with TRBJ2-5; 8 bases are a match to TRBD1. Trimming removed 5 bases from V and 2 bases from J; junction bases left unmatched: 10. The CDR3 loop spans 16 amino acids. CDR1 MDHEN and CDR2 SYDVKM come from the germline V gene. CDR3 DNA sequence: TGTGCCAGCAGTCCCGGGACAGGAGCCCAACAAGAGACCCAGTACTTC. Translation: CASSPGTGAQQETQYF.

This clonotype appeared a few times. The chain has TRBV18 and TRBJ2-7, with TRBD2 as a possible D gene (6 bases). This CDR3 is 15 amino acids long. Germline V lookup: CDR1 KGHSH, CDR2 LQKENI. The V and J ends lost 6 bases and 7 bases respectively, with 22 bases between them. The CDR3 is CASSLKEGLYGEQYF. CDR3 sequence (DNA): TGTGCCAGCTCCCTCAAGGAGGGTTTATATGGGGAGCAGTACTTC.

This clonotype came up a few times. The chain uses TRBV11-2 and TRBJ2-1, with D possibly matching TRBD1 (5 bases). Germline CDR1 SGHAT, CDR2 FQNNGV. Between the trimmed V and J ends, which lost 0 bases and 2 bases, there was a span of 14 bases. This CDR3 contains 17 residues. CDR3 coding DNA: TGTGCCAGCAGCTTAGAATCGGGCAGGGCGACCTACAATGAGCAGTTCTTC. Amino acids: CASSLESGRATYNEQFF.

V and J are TRBV12-3 or TRBV12-4 and TRBJ1-5; 8 nucleotides align to TRBD1. The CDR3 extends over 13 amino acids. With V trimmed by 5 bases and J by 7 bases, 4 bases remained unmatched. The CDR3 nucleotides read TGTGCCAGCAGTCCAGGGGGCGGACAGCCCCAGCATTTT. Translating gives CASSPGGGQPQHF.

V gene TRBV4-3 combines with J gene TRBJ2-1; D is ambiguous. Germline values: CDR1 LGHNA, CDR2 YSLEER. The CDR3 runs 15 residues. The ends were cut back, 1 base at V and 2 bases at J, with 9 bases in the middle. Written as DNA, the CDR3 is TGCGCCAGCAGCCAAGTGCAGAACCCCTACAATGAGCAGTTCTTC. It encodes CASSQVQNPYNEQFF.

The CDR3 is CASSQDLTYEQYF. CDR3 nucleotide sequence: TGTGCCAGCAGCCAAGATCTTACCTACGAGCAGTACTTC. The chain has TRBV3-1 and TRBJ2-7; D gene ambiguous. Germline V lookup: CDR1 LGHDT, CDR2 YNNKEL (reference sequence). V dropped 0 bases and J dropped 2 bases, with 5 bases sitting between them. This CDR3 is 13 amino acids long.

The V gene is TRBV7-2, the J gene TRBJ2-1; D possibly corresponds to TRBD1 (6 bases). With 5 bases removed from V and 2 bases from J, the gap between germline ends came to 13 bases. The CDR3 consists of 15 residues. Germline CDR1 and CDR2: SGHTA and FQGNSA. CDR3 DNA sequence: TGTGCCAGCAGCATAGGCAGGGGACCCTACAATGAGCAGTTCTTC. Its protein is CASSIGRGPYNEQFF.

The chain is built from TRBV4-1 and TRBJ1-1; TRBD1 is a possible D gene (6 bases). Trimming stripped 1 base from V and 7 bases from J, with 10 bases between. CDR1 MGHRA and CDR2 YSYEKL come from the germline V gene. CDR3 length: 13 amino acids. This CDR3 reads CASSQGQAVEAFF. CDR3 in DNA: TGCGCCAGCAGCCAAGGACAGGCCGTTGAAGCTTTCTTT.

This clonotype was counted only a few times. The chain is built from TRBV13 and TRBJ2-7; 10 bases map to TRBD1. Germline V gene data show CDR1 as PRHDT and CDR2 as FYEKMQ (reference sequence). The trim removed 5 bases at V and 3 bases at J, leaving 4 bases unmatched. CDR3 size: 14 residues. This chain's CDR3 is CASSDGQGGYEQYF. CDR3 DNA: TGTGCCAGCAGCGATGGACAGGGGGGCTACGAGCAGTACTTC. Looking up the rest from reference TRBV13 and TRBJ2-7 gives the full variable domain: AAGVIQSPRHLIKEKRETATLKCYPIPRHDTVYWYQQGPGQDPQFLISFYEKMQSDKGSIPDRFSAQQFSDYHSELNMSSLELGDSALYFCASSDGQGGYEQYFGPGTRLTVT.

The chain joins TRBV6-5 to TRBJ2-2; possibly TRBD1 for D (5 bases). The CDR3 contains 13 residues. The V end was cut by 2 bases, the J end by 6 bases, with 7 bases between. The germline V gene has CDR1 MNHEY and CDR2 SVGAGI. In DNA form, the CDR3 reads TGTGCCAGCAGTTACCAGGGTCCCGGGGAGCTGTTTTTT. Encoded protein: CASSYQGPGELFF.

This clonotype has just a few counts. The chain couples TRBV11-1 to TRBJ2-1; D is unclear. Germline-derived CDR1 and CDR2 are SGHAT and FQDESV (reference sequence). V was shortened by 9 bases and J by 4 bases, with 16 bases between the two germline ends. This CDR3 is built from 14 residues. The CDR3, as DNA: TGTGCCAGTCGTGAGGTGCGGCCGTACAATGAGCAGTTCTTC. This codes for CASREVRPYNEQFF.

This sequence joins TRBV9 and TRBJ2-3, with 7 positions matching TRBD1. Germline-derived CDR1 and CDR2 are SGDLS and YYNGEE. This CDR3 has 16 residues. V lost 3 bases to trimming and J lost 1 base; unmatched junction nucleotides: 8. As DNA, the CDR3 is TGTGCCAGCAGCGGTGTAACAGGGGTGGGCACAGATACGCAGTATTTT. Translated: CASSGVTGVGTDTQYF.